These T cell receptor beta chains were read from a single sample in a study of cytomegalovirus exposure and HLA in healthy donors. Here immunoSEQ multiplex PCR was the method, and the copy in TCRdb shows in-frame clones only, minus some. The sample contains around 250,000 clones, about 86% of which appear only once. The sequenced sample was PBMCs. The source is a woman aged 60-70 years in good health and CMV-seropositive. Each CDR3 is given with its conserved first and last residue. Each record gives: V gene, D gene, J gene, clone size, CDR3 protein, CDR3 DNA. A D gene is named only where the DNA matches it firmly. Expanded clones get a size class; other rows say once, few or many, or leave the size out.

TRBV10-3	NA	TRBJ2-1	once	CAISGTRRGTKPYNEQFF	TGTGCCATCAGTGGGACTAGGAGAGGGACAAAACCCTACAATGAGCAGTTCTTC
TRBV11-2	TRBD2	TRBJ2-1	NA	CASSVSGKDYNEQFF	TGTGCCAGCAGCGTTAGCGGGAAGGACTACAATGAGCAGTTCTTC
TRBV6-5	TRBD2	TRBJ2-7	NA	CASSNRYGRDYEQYF	TGTGCCAGCAGCAACCGCTACGGGAGGGACTACGAGCAGTACTTC
TRBV15	NA	TRBJ1-2	NA	CATSRDQTGFYGYTF	TGTGCCACCAGCAGAGATCAGACGGGGTTCTATGGCTACACCTTC
TRBV12-5	TRBD1	TRBJ1-1	NA	CASGLVGAGGGAFF	TGTGCTAGTGGTTTGGTAGGTGCAGGGGGAGGAGCTTTCTTT
TRBV10-3	TRBD1	TRBJ2-7	NA	CAISPQGSYEQYF	TGTGCCATCAGCCCACAGGGGTCCTACGAGCAGTACTTC
TRBV7-6	TRBD1	TRBJ1-4	NA	CASSFDRGQNEKLFF	TGTGCCAGCAGCTTTGACAGGGGGCAAAACGAAAAACTGTTTTTT
TRBV18	NA	TRBJ1-3	once	CASSRIRDTGNTIYF	TGTGCCAGCTCACGGATCCGGGACACTGGAAACACCATATATTTT
TRBV7-2	TRBD1	TRBJ2-7	NA	CASTYSRTGSEQYF	TGTGCCAGCACCTATTCACGGACAGGGAGCGAGCAGTACTTC
TRBV13	NA	TRBJ2-7	NA	CASSSLDRLSYEQYF	TGTGCCAGCAGCTCCCTGGACAGATTGTCCTACGAGCAGTACTTC
TRBV5-1	TRBD2	TRBJ2-1	NA	CASSLMGGEVNEQFF	TGCGCCAGCAGCTTGATGGGGGGGGAGGTCAATGAGCAGTTCTTC
TRBV29-1	NA	TRBJ1-1	once	CSAYPGGLMNTEAFF	TGCAGCGCCTACCCGGGCGGACTCATGAACACTGAAGCTTTCTTT
TRBV6-6	NA	TRBJ2-2	NA	CASSYAGQNTGELFF	TGTGCCAGCAGTTACGCGGGGCAGAACACCGGGGAGCTGTTTTTT
TRBV28	NA	TRBJ2-3	NA	CASSLPPTDTQYF	TGTGCCAGCAGCTTACCCCCAACAGATACGCAGTATTTT